What follows are 16 T cell receptor beta chains derived from one specimen sequenced in a study of blood T cell repertoires in COVID-19. This table comes from immunoSEQ multiplex PCR, and its TCRdb copy is limited to in-frame clones, with some not included. This sample yields about 210,000 clones, of which about 88% are seen a single time; under 2% belongs to the top ten. The source material was peripheral blood. These receptors were taken from a man aged 18 to 35 with active or convalescent COVID-19.

The chain carries TRBV11-2 and TRBJ2-1; 7 nucleotides line up with TRBD2. J gave up 3 bases and V 5 bases, and 1 base lay outside the gene matches. CDR1 and CDR2 (germline): SGHAT, FQNNGV. The CDR3 consists of 13 residues. This CDR3 reads CASSPGGYNEQFF. The DNA of the CDR3 is TGTGCCAGCAGCCCGGGGGGCTACAATGAGCAGTTCTTC.

The chain links TRBV6-2 or TRBV6-3 to TRBJ1-5; D is unclear. V was trimmed by 4 bases and J by 0 bases, leaving 4 bases between them. The CDR3 is 13 residues long. Per germline, CDR1 MNHEY and CDR2 SVGEGT. DNA for the CDR3: TGTGCCAGCAGTTGGCCTAGCAATCAGCCCCAGCATTTT. This translates into CASSWPSNQPQHF.

CDR3 DNA: TGCGCCAGCAGGGGGGGGTTCCAAGAGACCCAGTACTTC. It is translated as CASRGGFQETQYF. The chain is built from TRBV5-1 and TRBJ2-5; 7 nucleotides agree with TRBD2. The CDR3 length is 13 residues. The junction had 2 bases not matched to a gene; V was cut back by 5 bases and J by 1 base. CDR1 SGHRS and CDR2 YFSETQ come from the germline V gene.

The chain recombines TRBV28 with TRBJ2-3, with D possibly being TRBD1 (6 bases). Germline V lookup: CDR1 MDHEN, CDR2 SYDVKM. The CDR3 is made up of 15 amino acids. The germline V and J ends were trimmed by 4 bases and 5 bases, with 16 bases remaining between them. The CDR3 nucleotides read TGTGCCAGCAGTTCCCGGGTCCGACAGGTAGATACGCAGTATTTT. It codes for CASSSRVRQVDTQYF.

J is TRBJ1-2 and V is TRBV3-1 (or the pseudogene TRBV3-2), with 10 bases aligning to TRBD1. There are 15 residues in the CDR3. V gave up 1 base and J gave up 6 bases; unmatched junction bases: 5. Germline CDR1 reads LGHDT; CDR2 reads YNNKEL (reference sequence). For the CDR3, the DNA is TGTGCCAGCAGCCAAGGAGGGACAGGGGTTGATGGCTACACCTTC. This gives the protein CASSQGGTGVDGYTF.

This rearrangement joins TRBV19 to TRBJ1-1; possibly TRBD1 for D (5 bases). V was clipped by 5 bases and J by 1 base, with 14 bases between them. This CDR3 contains 15 residues. CDR1 LNHDA and CDR2 SQIVND come from the germline V gene (reference sequence). CDR3 sequence (DNA): TGTGCCAGTAGTGCCTCGGGACTCCAGAACACTGAAGCTTTCTTT. Protein: CASSASGLQNTEAFF.

The rearrangement links TRBV7-3 to TRBJ2-5, with D perhaps TRBD2 (6 bases). The ends were cut back, 5 bases at V and 1 base at J, with 11 bases in the middle. CDR1 SGHTA and CDR2 FQGTGA come from the germline V gene. CDR3 length equals 14 residues. The CDR3 here is CASSPSGSQETQYF. The CDR3 DNA reads TGTGCCAGCAGCCCCTCCGGGAGCCAAGAGACCCAGTACTTC.

This chain connects TRBV3-1 (or the pseudogene TRBV3-2) to TRBJ1-2; weak D call: TRBD1 (5 bases). Deletions cut 6 bases from V and 0 bases from J, with 17 bases between. Germline V gene lookup returns CDR1 LGHDT and CDR2 YNNKEL (reference sequence). CDR3 length equals 16 residues. This chain's CDR3 is CASSLAMGGTNYGYTF. CDR3 DNA: TGTGCCAGCAGTCTCGCAATGGGGGGGACTAACTATGGCTACACCTTC.

The genes are TRBV7-9 and TRBJ2-7; 10 bases line up with TRBD2. With 1 base clipped from V and 3 bases from J, the junction kept 3 bases outside the gene matches. This CDR3 comprises 15 residues. Germline assignment: CDR1 SEHNR and CDR2 FQNEAQ (reference sequence). CDR3 residues: CASSLGSSGSYEQYF. CDR3 in DNA: TGTGCCAGCAGCTTAGGGTCTAGCGGGAGCTACGAGCAGTACTTC. Full variable domain (outside the CDR3, taken from reference TRBV7-9 and TRBJ2-7): DTGVSQNPRHKITKRGQNVTFRCDPISEHNRLYWYRQTLGQGPEFLTYFQNEAQLEKSRLLSDRFSAERPKGSFSTLEIQRTEQGDSAMYLCASSLGSSGSYEQYFGPGTRLTVT.

The CDR3 sequence: CASSLGRQGDSYNEQFF. The CDR3 DNA reads as TGCGCCAGCAGCTTGGGGAGGCAGGGGGACAGCTACAATGAGCAGTTCTTC. The chain couples TRBV5-1 to TRBJ2-1; 7 bases agree with TRBD1. Germline lookup yields CDR1 SGHRS and CDR2 YFSETQ. Trimming removed 0 bases from V and 3 bases from J; junction bases left unmatched: 9. The CDR3 sequence is 17 residues long. The full variable domain, with the rest looked up from reference TRBV5-1 and TRBJ2-1, is KAGVTQTPRYLIKTRGQQVTLSCSPISGHRSVSWYQQTPGQGLQFLFEYFSETQRNKGNFPGRFSGRQFSNSRSEMNVSTLELGDSALYLCASSLGRQGDSYNEQFFGPGTRLTVL.

This clone showed up just a few times. This chain uses TRBV7-9 with TRBJ1-5, with 8 positions matching TRBD1. This CDR3 is 14 amino acids long. V was clipped by 5 bases and J by 6 bases; unmatched bases: 6. Germline V gives CDR1 SEHNR, CDR2 FQNEAQ (reference sequence). CDR3 region: CASSKTGAGQPQHF. CDR3 coding DNA: TGTGCCAGCAGCAAGACAGGGGCGGGTCAGCCCCAGCATTTT.

The V call is TRBV5-1, the J call TRBJ2-7; tentatively, D is TRBD1 (6 bases). The CDR3 contains 16 residues. V was shortened by 4 bases and J by 2 bases, with 19 bases between the two germline ends. The germline V gene encodes CDR1 SGHRS and CDR2 YFSETQ. In DNA form, the CDR3 reads TGCGCCAGCAGCGAGACTATGGGGGCTTTGGCCTACGAGCAGTACTTC. Protein: CASSETMGALAYEQYF.

This clone occurred once. CDR3 sequence reads: CASSHQLRGNTEAFF. CDR3 coding DNA: TGTGCCAGCAGCCACCAATTAAGGGGGAACACTGAAGCTTTCTTT. V and J are TRBV3-1 (or the pseudogene TRBV3-2) and TRBJ1-1; possibly TRBD1 for D (5 bases). Germline V CDR1 and CDR2: LGHDT, YNNKEL (reference sequence). The length of the CDR3 is 15 residues. Trimming pared 3 bases from V and 1 base from J, leaving 12 bases between.

J is TRBJ2-1 and V is TRBV2; 8 bases map to TRBD2. Trimming cost V 2 bases and J 7 bases; bases outside gene matches: 7. This CDR3 has 15 residues. From germline, CDR1 is SNHLY and CDR2 FYNNEI. The CDR3 nucleotides are TGTGCCAGCAGTGAAAGAAGCGGGAGTGTAAATGAGCAGTTCTTC. Protein sequence: CASSERSGSVNEQFF.

The CDR3 is CASSPRTGAFYGYTF. CDR3 sequence (DNA): TGTGCCAGCAGCCCCCGGACAGGGGCCTTCTATGGCTACACCTTC. The rearrangement uses TRBV11-2 and TRBJ1-2, with 9 bases identical to TRBD1. The CDR3 sequence is 15 residues long. V shed 5 bases and J 4 bases; nucleotides not matched to a gene: 8. The V gene's germline CDR1 is SGHAT and CDR2 FQNNGV.

The chain employs TRBV11-1 and TRBJ2-1, with 11 bases that match TRBD2. V was pared by 5 bases and J by 8 bases, with 8 bases of the junction left unmatched. CDR1 and CDR2 from the germline V gene are SGHAT and FQDESV (reference sequence). The CDR3 is made up of 15 amino acids. The CDR3 DNA sequence: TGTGCCAGCAGCCCTGGACTAGCGGGTCCCCATGAGCAGTTCTTC. This translates into CASSPGLAGPHEQFF.